This entry lists 23 T cell receptor beta chains sequenced from one sample in a study of cytomegalovirus exposure and HLA in healthy donors. Generated by immunoSEQ multiplex PCR, the TCRdb table keeps only in-frame clones and is missing some. The profile shows around 70,000 clones, 91% of them singletons. Sequencing was done on a sample of PBMCs. The source of these receptors is a young man in good health and CMV-seronegative.

This chain joins TRBV7-3 and TRBJ2-7; TRBD2 aligns across 9 bases. Germline V gene lookup returns CDR1 SGHTA and CDR2 FQGTGA. Losses at the gene ends were 5 bases for V and 6 bases for J; bases not matched to a gene: 8. The CDR3 has 14 amino acids. CDR3 sequence reads: CASSPEGLASEQYF. DNA of the CDR3: TGTGCCAGCAGCCCCGAGGGACTAGCAAGCGAGCAGTACTTC. Using reference TRBV7-3 and TRBJ2-7 for the parts outside the CDR3, the full variable domain is GAGVSQTPSNKVTEKGKYVELRCDPISGHTALYWYRQSLGQGPEFLIYFQGTGAADDSGLPNDRFFAVRPEGSVSTLKIQRTERGDSAVYLCASSPEGLASEQYFGPGTRLTVT.

The chain uses TRBV4-1 and TRBJ2-3; tentatively, D is TRBD1 (6 bases). Germline CDR1 MGHRA, CDR2 YSYEKL. The CDR3 has 15 residues. V lost 1 base and J 0 bases, leaving 8 bases between the germline ends. The chain's CDR3 is CASSQVGGSTDTQYF. The CDR3 DNA reads TGCGCCAGCAGCCAAGTAGGGGGTAGCACAGATACGCAGTATTTT.

This chain joins TRBV11-2 and TRBJ2-2; 9 bases align to TRBD2. CDR3 length: 17 residues. Germline CDR1 reads SGHAT; CDR2 reads FQNNGV. V dropped 0 bases and J dropped 5; count of bases not matched to a gene: 7. The CDR3 is CASSLEGAGGRTGELFF. Here the CDR3 DNA reads TGTGCCAGCAGCTTAGAGGGAGCGGGAGGTCGAACCGGGGAGCTGTTTTTT.

The chain has TRBV5-8 and TRBJ2-3; 9 nucleotides align to TRBD2. CDR3 length: 19 amino acids. Trimming took 5 bases from V and 3 from J; bases not matched to a gene: 19. Germline lookup yields CDR1 SGHTS and CDR2 YDEGEE. CDR3 amino acids: CASSFGASGMASGTDTQYF. Here the CDR3 DNA reads TGTGCCAGCAGTTTTGGGGCTAGCGGGATGGCTTCGGGGACAGATACGCAGTATTTT.

The chain joins TRBV2 to TRBJ2-1; 11 nucleotides align to TRBD2. V was clipped by 9 bases and J by 0 bases; unmatched bases: 13. CDR1 and CDR2 (germline): SNHLY, FYNNEI. The CDR3 spans 18 residues. In nucleotides, the CDR3 is TGTGCCAGGCAATACGTCGGGACTAGCGGCAGCTCCTACAATGAGCAGTTCTTC. Its protein is CARQYVGTSGSSYNEQFF.

Concerning this clone: The same CDR3 is also encoded by other DNA sequences in this sample. J is TRBJ1-5 and V is TRBV18, with a possible D match to TRBD1 (5 bases). The length of the CDR3 is 13 residues. The germline V and J ends were trimmed by 2 bases and 4 bases, with 6 bases remaining between them. In germline, CDR1 is KGHSH, CDR2 LQKENI. Here the CDR3 reads CASSPGGNQPQHF. Written as DNA, the CDR3 is TGTGCCAGCTCACCAGGGGGGAATCAGCCCCAGCATTTT.

This clone was observed a handful of times. The rearrangement uses TRBV11-2 and TRBJ2-2; the D is unclear. V shed 1 base and J shed 3 bases, with 12 bases lying between them. CDR3 size: 16 residues. CDR1 and CDR2 from the germline V gene are SGHAT and FQNNGV. The CDR3 protein is CASSLGAGTHTGELFF. Here the CDR3 DNA reads TGTGCCAGCAGCTTAGGGGCAGGTACTCACACCGGGGAGCTGTTTTTT.

The rearrangement joins TRBV9 to TRBJ2-2; D is perhaps TRBD1 (6 bases). The germline V gene encodes CDR1 SGDLS and CDR2 YYNGEE. The germline V and J ends were trimmed by 3 bases and 0 bases, with 12 bases remaining between them. CDR3 length: 16 amino acids. For the CDR3, the DNA is TGTGCCAGCAGCGCCTACAGGGACGCGAACACCGGGGAGCTGTTTTTT. The encoded protein is CASSAYRDANTGELFF.

J is TRBJ2-1 and V is TRBV28; 7 bases agree with TRBD2. Trimming took 4 bases from V and 2 from J; bases not matched to a gene: 8. The CDR3 is made up of 16 amino acids. Per germline, CDR1 MDHEN and CDR2 SYDVKM. CDR3 amino acids: CASSSGTTSAYNEQFF. For the CDR3, the DNA is TGTGCCAGCAGTTCCGGGACTACGTCCGCCTACAATGAGCAGTTCTTC. Complete variable domain (other parts from reference TRBV28 and TRBJ2-1): DVKVTQSSRYLVKRTGEKVFLECVQDMDHENMFWYRQDPGLGLRLIYFSYDVKMKEKGDIPEGYSVSREKKERFSLILESASTNQTSMYLCASSSGTTSAYNEQFFGPGTRLTVL.

In this sample, this clone turned up once. This chain uses TRBV6-4 with TRBJ2-3, with 7 positions matching TRBD1. V was pared by 5 bases and J by 2 bases, with 7 bases of the junction left unmatched. This CDR3 contains 15 residues. Germline V gene lookup returns CDR1 MRHNA and CDR2 SNTAGT. CDR3 nucleotide sequence: TGTGCCAGCAGTCTGGAGACAGGGTCCACAGATACGCAGTATTTT. It encodes CASSLETGSTDTQYF.

This chain connects TRBV20-1 to TRBJ2-7; D is undetermined. The CDR3 extends over 11 amino acids. V was clipped by 3 bases and J by 6 bases, with 9 bases between them. The germline gives CDR1 DFQATT, CDR2 SNEGSKA (reference sequence). The CDR3 sequence: CSASRWAEQYF. The CDR3 DNA sequence: TGCAGTGCTAGTCGTTGGGCCGAGCAGTACTTC.

The chain joins TRBV5-5 to TRBJ1-3; perhaps TRBD1 as D (6 bases). The CDR3 is 14 residues long. CDR1 and CDR2 (germline): SGHKS, YYEKEE (reference sequence). V was clipped by 3 bases and J by 2 bases, with 9 bases between them. CDR3 region: CASSYGQTGNTIYF. CDR3 nucleotide sequence: TGTGCCAGCAGCTACGGACAGACTGGAAACACCATATATTTT.

This chain joins TRBV7-9 and TRBJ2-7, with D hard to call. The ends were cut back, 5 bases at V and 9 bases at J, with 26 bases in the middle. The CDR3 runs to 16 residues. Germline-derived CDR1 and CDR2 are SEHNR and FQNEAQ (reference sequence). The CDR3 nucleotides read TGTGCCAGCAGCCCGCCGGCTGACCTACTAAAGACGGTGCAGTACTTC. Its translation is CASSPPADLLKTVQYF.

The chain combines TRBV7-2 with TRBJ1-1; the D is unclear. CDR1 SGHTA and CDR2 FQGNSA come from the germline V gene. V was trimmed by 6 bases and J by 1 base, leaving 9 bases between them. The CDR3 contains 13 residues. CDR3 residues: CASRRGGNTEAFF. The CDR3 DNA reads as TGTGCCAGCAGACGAGGAGGGAACACTGAAGCTTTCTTT.

The chain employs TRBV28 and TRBJ1-2; 7 nucleotides match TRBD1. The V and J ends lost 7 bases and 4 bases, in that order; junction bases with no gene match: 6. Looked up from germline, CDR1 is MDHEN and CDR2 is SYDVKM. This CDR3 spans 13 amino acids. CDR3 loop: CASTTTGTYGYTF. The CDR3 DNA is TGTGCCAGCACCACGACAGGGACCTATGGCTACACCTTC.

The chain has TRBV14 and TRBJ2-1; 9 positions match TRBD2. CDR1 is SGHDN, CDR2 FVKESK, per germline. CDR3 length: 13 residues. The V gene end was trimmed by 3 bases and the J gene end by 12 bases; junction bases not matched to a gene: 6. The CDR3 here is CASSQGLAFGQFF. CDR3 coding DNA: TGTGCCAGCAGCCAGGGACTAGCATTTGGGCAGTTCTTC. The full variable domain, with the rest looked up from reference TRBV14 and TRBJ2-1, is EAGVTQFPSHSVIEKGQTVTLRCDPISGHDNLYWYRRVMGKEIKFLLHFVKESKQDESGMPNNRFLAERTGGTYSTLKVQPAELEDSGVYFCASSQGLAFGQFFGPGTRLTVL.

This clone came up a few times. CDR3 residues: CASSEAAGGETQYF. Here the CDR3 DNA reads TGTGCCAGCAGTGAAGCGGCGGGGGGAGAGACCCAGTACTTC. The chain links TRBV2 to TRBJ2-5, with 8 positions matching TRBD2. The CDR3 contains 14 residues. Germline V gene sequence: CDR1 SNHLY, CDR2 FYNNEI. V lost 0 bases to trimming and J lost 4 bases; unmatched junction nucleotides: 1.

The chain links TRBV2 to TRBJ1-3; weak D call: TRBD1 (6 bases). Germline CDR1 SNHLY, CDR2 FYNNEI. The germline V and J ends were trimmed by 6 bases and 9 bases, with 15 bases remaining between them. The CDR3 runs to 13 residues. The CDR3 sequence: CASSIQGSGTIYF. In nucleotides, the CDR3 is TGTGCCAGCAGCATACAGGGTTCCGGCACCATATATTTT.

The chain employs TRBV14 and TRBJ1-5; no definite D call. The germline CDR1 and CDR2 sequences are SGHDN and FVKESK. The CDR3 extends over 19 amino acids. Trimming removed 0 bases at V and 2 bases at J, with 20 bases between. The CDR3 sequence: CASSQEFHGQKIRNQPQHF. The CDR3 DNA is TGTGCCAGCAGCCAAGAGTTCCATGGGCAGAAGATCCGCAATCAGCCCCAGCATTTT.

The chain couples TRBV4-1 to TRBJ2-2; D not resolved. This CDR3 comprises 15 residues. The V end was cut by 1 base, the J end by 3 bases, with 9 bases between. CDR1 and CDR2 from the germline V gene are MGHRA and YSYEKL. The CDR3 loop is CASSQVVPYTGELFF. The CDR3 bases are TGCGCCAGCAGCCAAGTAGTACCCTACACCGGGGAGCTGTTTTTT.

This clone was seen a single time. This sequence joins TRBV7-8 and TRBJ2-1; 14 bases are shared with TRBD2. Germline trimming cut 5 bases from V and 10 bases from J; bases unmatched to any gene: 10. This CDR3 spans 16 amino acids. Per germline, CDR1 SGHVS and CDR2 FQNEAQ. The DNA of the CDR3 is TGTGCCAGCAGCCCACCGGGACTAGCGGGAGACTGGGAGCAGTTCTTC. Translated: CASSPPGLAGDWEQFF.

The chain recombines TRBV28 with TRBJ2-7; the match to TRBD1 covers 11 bases. Germline CDR1 is MDHEN and CDR2 is SYDVKM. Trimming removed 5 bases from V and 4 bases from J; junction bases left unmatched: 4. This CDR3 region has 14 residues. CDR3 bases: TGTGCCAGCAGTAAGGACAGGGGGCGGTACGAGCAGTACTTC. Translation gives CASSKDRGRYEQYF.

A word on this clone: At one of its ends the junction is not consistent with the germline gene, which may arise from a read error. The rearrangement joins TRBV6-1 to TRBJ2-5, with 11 bases identical to TRBD1. This CDR3 is 14 amino acids long. Germline V gives CDR1 MNHNS, CDR2 SASEGT. CDR3 bases: TGTACCAGCAGTCGGGACAGGGGGTCAGAGACCCAGTACTTC. Translated, it gives CTSSRDRGSETQYF.